These 5 T cell receptor beta chains originate from one sample sequenced in a study of response to subunit inactivated influenza vaccine. TCRdb re-analysed the RT-PCR reads in MiXCR, keeping a single row per CDR3 protein. In the table there are hundreds of thousands of distinct CDR3 sequences, 15% to 20% of which are singletons. Source: PBMCs from blood, taken roughly 5 days after vaccination. These receptor sequences come from a man between 45 and 60 years old who received an inactivated influenza vaccine.

The chain recombines TRBV10-3 with TRBJ2-3; 8 nucleotides line up with TRBD2. The length of the CDR3 is 14 residues. CDR1 and CDR2 (germline): ENHRY, SYGVKD. The V segment lost 10 bases and the J segment 2 bases; nucleotides outside the gene matches: 8. The CDR3 DNA reads as TGTGCCACAAAAACTAGCGGCGCCACAGATACGCAGTATTTT. Protein sequence: CATKTSGATDTQYF.

CDR3 in DNA: TGTGCCAGCAGCTGGAGAACGGGAGCAAGGAATGAGCAGTTCTTC. Translated: CASSWRTGARNEQFF. This chain joins TRBV7-2 and TRBJ2-1; TRBD2 is a possible D gene (6 bases). This CDR3 comprises 15 residues. Germline assignment: CDR1 SGHTA and CDR2 FQGNSA. V was cut by 4 bases and J by 7 bases, with 17 bases left in between. The full variable domain, with the rest looked up from reference TRBV7-2 and TRBJ2-1, is GAGVSQSPSNKVTEKGKDVELRCDPISGHTALYWYRQSLGQGLEFLIYFQGNSAPDKSGLPSDRFSAERTGGSVSTLTIQRTQQEDSAVYLCASSWRTGARNEQFFGPGTRLTVL.

The rearrangement links TRBV20-1 to TRBJ1-5; D is undetermined. V lost 0 bases, J lost 3 bases, and 12 bases lay in between. The CDR3 is 15 residues long. Germline V gene lookup returns CDR1 DFQATT and CDR2 SNEGSKA (reference sequence). Written as DNA, the CDR3 is TGCAGTGCTAGAGAACAGCCAAAGTTCAATCAGCCCCAGCATTTT. Its translation: CSAREQPKFNQPQHF.

This clonotype has just a few counts. The chain carries TRBV5-5 and TRBJ2-1, with TRBD2 identical over 7 bases. The length of the CDR3 is 16 residues. V was clipped by 3 bases and J by 2 bases; unmatched bases: 8. Germline loops: CDR1 SGHKS, CDR2 YYEKEE (reference sequence). This chain's CDR3 is CASSWGTNVAYNEQFF. The DNA of the CDR3 is TGTGCCAGCAGCTGGGGGACTAACGTAGCCTACAATGAGCAGTTCTTC. The whole variable domain, remainder taken from reference TRBV5-5 and TRBJ2-1, is DAGVTQSPTHLIKTRGQQVTLRCSPISGHKSVSWYQQVLGQGPQFIFQYYEKEERGRGNFPDRFSARQFPNYSSELNVNALLLGDSALYLCASSWGTNVAYNEQFFGPGTRLTVL.

This clonotype was counted a few times. The CDR3 bases are TGTGCCAGCAGTGGGACTAGCGGGGACAATGAGCAGTTCTTC. Protein: CASSGTSGDNEQFF. The genes are TRBV12-3 or TRBV12-4 and TRBJ2-1; TRBD2 agrees at 13 bases. Losses at the gene ends were 5 bases for V and 5 bases for J; bases not matched to a gene: 0. This CDR3 region has 14 residues.